A selection of T cell receptor beta chains follows, all from one sample in a study of cytomegalovirus exposure and HLA in healthy donors. Some clones are missing from TCRdb's copy, which holds only in-frame ones; the method was immunoSEQ multiplex PCR. This sample carries over 200,000 clones, roughly 80% of them seen once, and the ten largest clones take around 6%. The sample taken for sequencing was PBMCs. The receptors stem from a middle-aged man in good health and CMV-seropositive. Both conserved end residues are part of each CDR3. A D gene is named only where the DNA matches it firmly. The size entry is marked missing in some rows and otherwise reads once, few, many or a size class.

TRBD2,TRBV6-6,-,TRBJ2-4,CASSYGAGGGYIQYF,TGTGCCAGCAGTTACGGTGCGGGAGGTGGGTACATTCAGTACTTC
TRBD1,TRBV5-6,-,TRBJ1-4,CASSSGQGTNEKLFF,TGTGCCAGCAGCTCTGGACAGGGAACTAATGAAAAACTGTTTTTT
TRBD1,TRBV29-1,-,TRBJ2-1,CSGTGQGTNEQFF,TGCAGCGGGACGGGACAGGGAACAAATGAGCAGTTCTTC
TRBD2,TRBV29-1,-,TRBJ2-3,CSVSTSGSNTQYF,TGCAGCGTTTCAACTAGCGGGAGTAATACGCAGTATTTT
-,TRBV2,-,TRBJ1-1,CASSERRVNTEAFF,TGTGCCAGCAGCGAGAGGCGGGTGAACACTGAAGCTTTCTTT
TRBD2,TRBV5-1,few,TRBJ2-5,CASSSGRDQETQYF,TGCGCCAGCAGCAGCGGGAGAGACCAAGAGACCCAGTACTTC
-,TRBV30,-,TRBJ2-7,CAWSGSGRSYEQYF,TGTGCCTGGAGCGGTAGCGGCCGCTCCTACGAGCAGTACTTC
-,TRBV9,-,TRBJ1-5,CASSNRDSNQPQHF,TGTGCCAGCAGCAACAGGGATAGCAATCAGCCCCAGCATTTT
TRBD1,TRBV19,-,TRBJ1-2,CASSIRTGGNYGYTF,TGTGCCAGTAGTATACGGACAGGGGGTAACTATGGCTACACCTTC
TRBD1,TRBV11-2,-,TRBJ1-1,CASSPRTGTTEAFF,TGTGCCAGCAGCCCGCGGACAGGGACCACTGAAGCTTTCTTT
TRBD1,TRBV4-2,-,TRBJ2-3,CASSQDGTVRTDTQYF,TGTGCCAGCAGCCAAGACGGGACAGTGCGCACAGATACGCAGTATTTT
TRBD1,TRBV19,-,TRBJ1-2,CASTWTGYNSGYTF,TGTGCCAGTACCTGGACAGGGTATAACTCTGGCTACACCTTC
TRBD1,TRBV11-3,-,TRBJ2-1,CASSLEARGGLNEQFF,TGTGCCAGCAGCTTAGAAGCACGAGGGGGCCTCAATGAGCAGTTCTTC
-,TRBV6-1,-,TRBJ2-2,CASSEWSGKNTGELFF,TGTGCCAGCAGTGAATGGAGCGGTAAGAACACCGGGGAGCTGTTTTTT
-,TRBV27,-,TRBJ1-5,CASSLWGKQPQHF,TGTGCCAGCAGTTTATGGGGCAAACAGCCCCAGCATTTT
TRBD2,TRBV10-3,-,TRBJ2-7,CAISGGTSDYEQYF,TGTGCCATCAGTGGGGGGACTAGCGACTACGAGCAGTACTTC
TRBD2,TRBV9,-,TRBJ2-1,CASSAPGLVVGEQFF,TGTGCCAGCAGCGCTCCGGGACTAGTCGTAGGTGAGCAGTTCTTC
-,TRBV7-6,-,TRBJ2-2,CASSLTYGNAELFF,TGTGCCAGCAGCCTAACTTACGGGAACGCGGAGCTGTTTTTT
TRBD2,TRBV6-5,-,TRBJ2-1,CASSSREGLNNEQFF,TGTGCCAGCAGTTCGCGGGAGGGCCTTAACAATGAGCAGTTCTTC
-,TRBV29-1,-,TRBJ1-3,CSVGTGDSYSGNTIYF,TGCAGCGTGGGCACCGGGGACTCTTACTCTGGAAACACCATATATTTT
-,TRBV11-2,-,TRBJ1-4,CASSPGLTNEKLFF,TGTGCCAGCAGCCCGGGTCTTACTAATGAAAAACTGTTTTTT
-,TRBV7-9,-,TRBJ1-4,CASSPFGILRDEKLFF,TGTGCCAGCAGCCCGTTCGGGATCTTACGGGATGAAAAACTGTTTTTT
-,TRBV18,-,TRBJ1-1,CASSPNAGYGTEAFF,TGTGCCAGCTCACCAAACGCAGGGTATGGCACTGAAGCTTTCTTT
-,TRBV7-9,few,TRBJ2-1,CASSPLVAGQYEQFF,TGTGCCAGCAGCCCCTTGGTAGCAGGACAGTATGAGCAGTTCTTC
-,TRBV2,-,TRBJ1-2,CASIARIGYGYTF,TGTGCCAGCATTGCGAGAATCGGCTATGGCTACACCTTC
TRBD2,TRBV7-3,few,TRBJ2-3,CASSSTSGDTDTQYF,TGTGCCAGCAGCTCAACTAGCGGGGACACAGATACGCAGTATTTT
-,TRBV29-1,-,TRBJ2-7,CSVAPRQASYEQYF,TGCAGCGTTGCCCCTAGACAGGCCTCCTACGAGCAGTACTTC
TRBD1,TRBV5-1,few,TRBJ1-1,CASSLQGADTEAFF,TGCGCCAGCAGCTTACAGGGGGCTGACACTGAAGCTTTCTTT
-,TRBV18,-,TRBJ2-1,CASSPPYGNEQFF,TGTGCCAGCTCACCCCCCTATGGCAATGAGCAGTTCTTC
-,TRBV6-5,-,TRBJ1-1,CASSYGGTNTEAFF,TGTGCCAGCAGTTACGGAGGGACGAACACTGAAGCTTTCTTT
-,TRBV29-1,-,TRBJ2-7,CSVAGLYYEQYF,TGCAGCGTTGCGGGACTGTACTACGAGCAGTACTTC
TRBD2,TRBV4-1,-,TRBJ2-1,CASSPIAGVKGPPIYNEQFF,TGCGCCAGCAGCCCAATAGCGGGAGTTAAGGGACCGCCTATATACAATGAGCAGTTCTTC
TRBD1,TRBV7-6,-,TRBJ1-3,CASSLYDRAGNTIYF,TGTGCCAGCAGCTTATATGACAGGGCTGGAAACACCATATATTTT
-,TRBV9,-,TRBJ1-1,CASSPSGVVEAFF,TGTGCCAGCAGCCCCTCAGGGGTCGTTGAAGCTTTCTTT
TRBD2,TRBV15,-,TRBJ2-1,CATSIFRTSVDNEQFF,TGTGCCACCAGCATTTTCCGGACTAGCGTGGACAATGAGCAGTTCTTC
-,TRBV4-1,-,TRBJ2-1,CASQGLTSSYNEQFF,TGCGCCAGCCAAGGACTCACGAGCTCCTACAATGAGCAGTTCTTC